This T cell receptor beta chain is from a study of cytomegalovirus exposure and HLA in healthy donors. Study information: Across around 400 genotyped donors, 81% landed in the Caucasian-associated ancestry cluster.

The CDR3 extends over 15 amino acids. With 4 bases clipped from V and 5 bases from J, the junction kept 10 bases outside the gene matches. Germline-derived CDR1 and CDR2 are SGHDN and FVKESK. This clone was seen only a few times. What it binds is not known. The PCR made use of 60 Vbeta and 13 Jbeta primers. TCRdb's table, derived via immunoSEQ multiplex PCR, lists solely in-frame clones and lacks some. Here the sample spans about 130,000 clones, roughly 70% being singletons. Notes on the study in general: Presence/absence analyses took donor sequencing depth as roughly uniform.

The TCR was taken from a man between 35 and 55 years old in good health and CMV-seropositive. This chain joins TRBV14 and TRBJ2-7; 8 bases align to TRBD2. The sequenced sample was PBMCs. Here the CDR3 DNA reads TGTGCCAGCAGCCCCCCCGGACTAGCTGCGGACGAGCAGTACTTC. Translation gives CASSPPGLAADEQYF.